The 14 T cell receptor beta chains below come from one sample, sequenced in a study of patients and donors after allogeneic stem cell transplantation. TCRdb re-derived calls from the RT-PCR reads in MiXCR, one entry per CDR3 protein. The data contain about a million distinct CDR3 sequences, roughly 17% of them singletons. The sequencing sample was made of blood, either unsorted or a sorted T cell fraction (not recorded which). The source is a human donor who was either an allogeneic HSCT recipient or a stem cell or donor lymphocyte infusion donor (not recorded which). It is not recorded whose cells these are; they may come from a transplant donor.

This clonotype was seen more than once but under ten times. The CDR3 protein is CSARKGSSLSNQPQHF. CDR3 in DNA: TGCAGTGCTAGGAAGGGATCTTCCCTTAGCAATCAGCCCCAGCATTTT. V usage is TRBV20-1 and J usage is TRBJ1-5; no definite D call. Germline CDR1 and CDR2: DFQATT and SNEGSKA (reference sequence). The CDR3 contains 16 residues. V was cut by 3 bases and J by 0 bases, with 15 bases left in between.

CDR3 region: CASSYLGTGVISYEQYF. The CDR3, as DNA: TGTGCCAGCAGCTACTTGGGGACAGGGGTGATCTCCTACGAGCAGTACTTC. V gene TRBV7-9 combines with J gene TRBJ2-7, with TRBD1 matching over 10 bases. There are 17 residues in the CDR3. Germline assignment: CDR1 SEHNR and CDR2 FQNEAQ (reference sequence). V was pared by 4 bases and J by 0 bases, with 9 bases of the junction left unmatched.

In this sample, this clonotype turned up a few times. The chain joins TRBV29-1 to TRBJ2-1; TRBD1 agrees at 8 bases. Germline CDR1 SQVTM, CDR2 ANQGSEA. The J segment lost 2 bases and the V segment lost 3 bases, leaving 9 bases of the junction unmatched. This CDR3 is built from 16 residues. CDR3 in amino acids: CSVDSQGARTYNEQFF. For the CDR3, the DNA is TGCAGCGTTGACAGTCAGGGGGCAAGGACCTACAATGAGCAGTTCTTC.

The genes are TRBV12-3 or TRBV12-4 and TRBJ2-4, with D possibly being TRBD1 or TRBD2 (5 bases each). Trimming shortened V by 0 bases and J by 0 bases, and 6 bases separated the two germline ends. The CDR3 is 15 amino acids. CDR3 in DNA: TGTGCCAGCAGTTTAGCGGGGGAAGCCAAAAACATTCAGTACTTC. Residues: CASSLAGEAKNIQYF.

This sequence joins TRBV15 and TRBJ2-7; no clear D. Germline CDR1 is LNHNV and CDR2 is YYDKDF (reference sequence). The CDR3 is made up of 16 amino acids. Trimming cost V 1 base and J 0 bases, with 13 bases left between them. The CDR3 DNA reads TGTGCCACCAGCAGAGGGTTGGCGGCCCTCTCCTACGAGCAGTACTTC. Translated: CATSRGLAALSYEQYF.

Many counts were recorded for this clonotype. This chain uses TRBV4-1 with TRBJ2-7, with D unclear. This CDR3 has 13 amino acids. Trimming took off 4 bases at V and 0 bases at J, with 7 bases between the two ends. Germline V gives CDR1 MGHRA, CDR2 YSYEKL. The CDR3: CASSPLGSYEQYF. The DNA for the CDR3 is TGCGCCAGCAGCCCCTTAGGCTCCTACGAGCAGTACTTC.

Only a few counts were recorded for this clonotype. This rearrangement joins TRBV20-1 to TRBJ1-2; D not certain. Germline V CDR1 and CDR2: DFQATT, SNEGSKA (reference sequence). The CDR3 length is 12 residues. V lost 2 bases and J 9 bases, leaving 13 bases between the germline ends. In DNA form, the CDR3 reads TGCAGTGCTAGATATGTTGGCCTGAGCTACACCTTC. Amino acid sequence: CSARYVGLSYTF.

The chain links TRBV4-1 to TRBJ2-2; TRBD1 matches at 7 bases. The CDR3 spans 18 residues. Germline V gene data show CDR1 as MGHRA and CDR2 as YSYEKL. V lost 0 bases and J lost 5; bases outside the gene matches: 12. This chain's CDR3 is CASSQDRNRGKETGELFF. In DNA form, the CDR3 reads TGCGCCAGCAGCCAAGATCGGAACAGGGGAAAGGAAACCGGGGAGCTGTTTTTT.

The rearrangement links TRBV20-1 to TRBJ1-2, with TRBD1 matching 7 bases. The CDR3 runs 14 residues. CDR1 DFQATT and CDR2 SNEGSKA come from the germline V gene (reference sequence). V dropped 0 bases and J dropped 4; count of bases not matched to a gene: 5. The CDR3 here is CSARDGAGGYGYTF. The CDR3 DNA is TGCAGTGCTAGAGATGGTGCAGGGGGCTATGGCTACACCTTC.

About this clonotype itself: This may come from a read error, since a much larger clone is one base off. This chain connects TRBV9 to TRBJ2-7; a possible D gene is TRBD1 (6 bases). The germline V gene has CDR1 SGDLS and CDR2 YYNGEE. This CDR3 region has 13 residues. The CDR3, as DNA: TGTGCCAGCAGCCCCGGGACATACTACGAGCAGCACTTC. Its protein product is CASSPGTYYEQHF.

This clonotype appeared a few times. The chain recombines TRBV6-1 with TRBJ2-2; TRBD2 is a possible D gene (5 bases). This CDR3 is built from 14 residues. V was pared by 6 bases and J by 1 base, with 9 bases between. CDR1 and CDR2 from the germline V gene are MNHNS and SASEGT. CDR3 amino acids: CASSWTLNTGELFF. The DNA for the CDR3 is TGTGCCAGCAGCTGGACTCTGAACACCGGGGAGCTGTTTTTT.

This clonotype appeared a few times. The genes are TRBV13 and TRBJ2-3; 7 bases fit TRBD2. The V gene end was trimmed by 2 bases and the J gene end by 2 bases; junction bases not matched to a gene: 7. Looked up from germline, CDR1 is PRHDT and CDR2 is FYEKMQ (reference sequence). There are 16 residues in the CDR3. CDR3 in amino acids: CASSLRAGEYTDTQYF. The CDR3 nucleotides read TGTGCCAGCAGCTTAAGGGCGGGGGAATACACAGATACGCAGTATTTT.

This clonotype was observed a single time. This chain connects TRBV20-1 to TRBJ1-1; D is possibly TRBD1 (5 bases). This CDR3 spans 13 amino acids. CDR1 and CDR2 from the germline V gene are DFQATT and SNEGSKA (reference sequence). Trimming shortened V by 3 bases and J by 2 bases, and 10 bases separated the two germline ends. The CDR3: CSARRDPNTEAFF. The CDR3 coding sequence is TGCAGTGCTAGGCGGGACCCTAACACTGAAGCTTTCTTT.

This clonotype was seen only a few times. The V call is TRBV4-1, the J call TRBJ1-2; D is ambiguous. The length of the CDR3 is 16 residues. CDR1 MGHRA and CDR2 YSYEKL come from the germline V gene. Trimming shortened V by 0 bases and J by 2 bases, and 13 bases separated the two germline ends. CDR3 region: CASSQEGSHSNYGYTF. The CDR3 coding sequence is TGCGCCAGCAGCCAAGAAGGTTCCCATTCAAACTATGGCTACACCTTC.